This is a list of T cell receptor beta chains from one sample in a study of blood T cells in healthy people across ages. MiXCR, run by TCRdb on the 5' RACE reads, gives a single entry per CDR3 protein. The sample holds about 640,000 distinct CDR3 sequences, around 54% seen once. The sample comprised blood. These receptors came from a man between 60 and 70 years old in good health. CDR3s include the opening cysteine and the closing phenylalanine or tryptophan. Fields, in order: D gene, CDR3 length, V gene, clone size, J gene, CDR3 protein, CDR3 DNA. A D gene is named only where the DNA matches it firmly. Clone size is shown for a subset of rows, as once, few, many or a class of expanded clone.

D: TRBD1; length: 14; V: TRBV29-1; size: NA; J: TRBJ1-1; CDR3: CSVVRTGDNTEAFF; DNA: TGCAGCGTTGTCCGGACAGGGGATAACACTGAAGCTTTCTTT
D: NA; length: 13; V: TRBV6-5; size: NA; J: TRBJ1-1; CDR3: CASSRSLNTEAFF; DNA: TGTGCCAGCAGCCGCTCTCTGAACACTGAAGCTTTCTTT
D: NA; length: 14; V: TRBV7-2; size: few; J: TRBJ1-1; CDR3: CASSLWTGNTEAFF; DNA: TGTGCCAGCAGCTTATGGACGGGGAACACTGAAGCTTTCTTT
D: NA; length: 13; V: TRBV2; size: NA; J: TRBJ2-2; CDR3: CASSIQGYGELFF; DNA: TGTGCCAGCAGTATTCAGGGGTACGGGGAGCTGTTTTTT
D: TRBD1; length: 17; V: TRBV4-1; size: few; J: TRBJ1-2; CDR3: CASRLSTGGHLNYGYTF; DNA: TGCGCCAGCAGGCTATCCACAGGGGGCCACCTTAACTATGGCTACACCTTC
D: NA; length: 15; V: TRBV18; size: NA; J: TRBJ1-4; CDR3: CASSPPNREGEKLFF; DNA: TGTGCCAGCTCACCACCTAACAGGGAGGGTGAAAAACTGTTTTTT
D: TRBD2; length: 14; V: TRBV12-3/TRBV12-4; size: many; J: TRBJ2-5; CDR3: CASSLTSGGETQYF; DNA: TGTGCCAGCAGCCTCACTAGCGGGGGGGAGACCCAGTACTTC
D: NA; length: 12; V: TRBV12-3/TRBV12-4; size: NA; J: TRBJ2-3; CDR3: CASSSLVDTQYF; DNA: TGTGCCAGCAGTTCGTTAGTGGATACGCAGTATTTT
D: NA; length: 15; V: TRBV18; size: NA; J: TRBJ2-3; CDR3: CASSPLVTGTDTQYF; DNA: TGTGCCAGCTCACCACTGGTAACAGGAACAGATACGCAGTATTTT
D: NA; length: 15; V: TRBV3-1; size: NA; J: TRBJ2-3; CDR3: CASSQDGTFTDTQYF; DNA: TGTGCCAGCAGCCAAGATGGAACCTTCACAGATACGCAGTATTTT
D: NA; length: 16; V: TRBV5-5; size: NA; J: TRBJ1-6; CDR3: CASSLGSPSYNSPLHF; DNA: TGTGCCAGCAGCTTGGGGTCGCCCTCCTATAATTCACCCCTCCACTTT
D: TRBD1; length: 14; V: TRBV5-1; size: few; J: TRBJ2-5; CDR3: CASSWATGEETQYF; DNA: TGCGCCAGCAGCTGGGCGACAGGGGAAGAGACCCAGTACTTC
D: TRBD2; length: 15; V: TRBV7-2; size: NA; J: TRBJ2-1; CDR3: CASSAGRGWYNEQFF; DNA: TGTGCCAGCAGCGCAGGGCGGGGGTGGTACAATGAGCAGTTCTTC
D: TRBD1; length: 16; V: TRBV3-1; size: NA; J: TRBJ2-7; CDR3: CASSQVRGTGAYEQYF; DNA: TGTGCCAGCAGCCAAGTCCGGGGGACAGGGGCCTACGAGCAGTACTTC
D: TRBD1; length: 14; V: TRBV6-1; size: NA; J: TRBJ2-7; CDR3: CASRPDRGTYEQYF; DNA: TGTGCCAGCAGGCCGGACAGGGGGACTTACGAGCAGTACTTC
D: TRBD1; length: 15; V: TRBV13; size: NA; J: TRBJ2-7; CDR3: CASRRGQGSPYEQYF; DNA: TGTGCCAGCAGGAGGGGACAGGGAAGCCCCTACGAGCAGTACTTC
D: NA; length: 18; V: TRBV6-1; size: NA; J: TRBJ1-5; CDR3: CASSPARQGIFSNQPQHF; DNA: TGTGCCAGCAGCCCTGCCCGGCAGGGTATTTTTAGCAATCAGCCCCAGCATTTT
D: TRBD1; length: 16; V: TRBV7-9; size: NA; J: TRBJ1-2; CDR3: CASSLNTDRVNYGYTF; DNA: TGTGCCAGCAGCTTAAACACGGACAGGGTTAACTATGGCTACACCTTC
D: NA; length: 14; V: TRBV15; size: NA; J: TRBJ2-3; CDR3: CATSGAGWVDTQYF; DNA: TGTGCCACCAGCGGAGCGGGCTGGGTGGATACGCAGTATTTT
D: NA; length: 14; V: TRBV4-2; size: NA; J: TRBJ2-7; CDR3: CASSQVGHAYEQYF; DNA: TGTGCCAGCAGCCAGGTTGGACATGCCTACGAGCAGTACTTC
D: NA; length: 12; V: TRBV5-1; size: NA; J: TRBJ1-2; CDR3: CASSLGQHGYTF; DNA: TGCGCCAGCAGCTTGGGACAGCATGGCTACACCTTC
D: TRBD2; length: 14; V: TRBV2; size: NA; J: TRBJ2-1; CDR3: CASSPNGAGDEQFF; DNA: TGTGCCAGCAGTCCCAACGGAGCGGGGGATGAGCAGTTCTTC
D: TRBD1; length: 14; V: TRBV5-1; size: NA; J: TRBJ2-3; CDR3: CATAPQGAGDTQYF; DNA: TGCGCCACCGCACCCCAGGGGGCTGGGGATACGCAGTATTTT
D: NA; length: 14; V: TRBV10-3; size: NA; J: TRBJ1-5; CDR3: CAISDPTRDRPQHF; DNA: TGTGCCATCAGTGACCCCACCAGGGATCGGCCCCAGCATTTT
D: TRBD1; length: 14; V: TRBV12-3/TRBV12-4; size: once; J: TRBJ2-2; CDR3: CASGTGTNTGELFF; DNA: TGTGCCAGCGGGACAGGAACGAACACCGGGGAGCTGTTTTTT
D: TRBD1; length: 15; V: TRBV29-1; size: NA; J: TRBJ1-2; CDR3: CSVEDRQGLGYGYTF; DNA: TGCAGCGTTGAAGACCGACAGGGTCTGGGGTATGGCTACACCTTC
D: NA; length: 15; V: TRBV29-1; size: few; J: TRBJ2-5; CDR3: CSVAGQGNLKETQYF; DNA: TGCAGCGTTGCTGGACAAGGGAACCTAAAAGAGACCCAGTACTTC
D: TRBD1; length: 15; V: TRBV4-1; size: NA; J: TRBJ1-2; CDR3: CASSPGTGVDYGYTF; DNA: TGCGCCAGCAGCCCAGGGACAGGCGTCGACTATGGCTACACCTTC
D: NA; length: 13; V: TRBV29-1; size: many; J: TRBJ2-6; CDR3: CSALGAGANVLTF; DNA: TGCAGCGCCCTCGGGGCTGGGGCCAACGTCCTGACTTTC
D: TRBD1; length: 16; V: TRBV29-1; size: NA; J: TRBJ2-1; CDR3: CSVAGQGARYYNEQFF; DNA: TGCAGCGTCGCCGGACAGGGGGCGAGGTACTACAATGAGCAGTTCTTC
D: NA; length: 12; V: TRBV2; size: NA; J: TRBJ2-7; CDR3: CASRDEVGTQYF; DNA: TGTGCCAGCAGGGATGAGGTGGGAACCCAGTACTTC
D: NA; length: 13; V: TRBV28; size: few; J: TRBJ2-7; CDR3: CASSFRNSYEQYF; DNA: TGTGCCAGCAGTTTTCGGAACTCCTACGAGCAGTACTTC
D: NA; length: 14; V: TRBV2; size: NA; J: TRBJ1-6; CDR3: CASQGLSVGPPLHF; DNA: TGTGCCAGCCAGGGCCTTTCAGTCGGTCCACCCCTCCACTTT
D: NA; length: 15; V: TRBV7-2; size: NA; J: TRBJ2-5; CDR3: CASSLALPPRETQYF; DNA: TGTGCCAGCAGCTTAGCCCTACCCCCACGGGAGACCCAGTACTTC
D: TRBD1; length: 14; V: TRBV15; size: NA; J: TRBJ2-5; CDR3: CATSTGTGFHEQYF; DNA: TGTGCCACCAGCACTGGGACAGGCTTCCATGAGCAGTACTTC
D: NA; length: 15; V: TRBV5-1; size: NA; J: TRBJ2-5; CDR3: CASSLVLGREETQYF; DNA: TGCGCCAGCAGCTTGGTTCTGGGCAGGGAAGAGACCCAGTACTTC
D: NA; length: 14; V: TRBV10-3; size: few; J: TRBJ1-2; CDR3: CAIRATGSDYGYTF; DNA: TGTGCCATCAGAGCAACAGGGTCTGACTATGGCTACACCTTC
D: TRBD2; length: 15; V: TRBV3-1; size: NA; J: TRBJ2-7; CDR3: CASSPLKRGSYEQYF; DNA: TGTGCCAGCAGCCCATTGAAGCGGGGGTCCTACGAGCAGTACTTC
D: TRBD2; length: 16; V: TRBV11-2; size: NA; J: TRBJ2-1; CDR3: CASSLEASGAYNEQFF; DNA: TGTGCCAGCAGCTTAGAGGCTAGCGGGGCCTACAATGAGCAGTTCTTC
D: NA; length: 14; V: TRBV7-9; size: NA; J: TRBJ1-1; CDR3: CASSLAGSGTEAFF; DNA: TGTGCCAGCAGCTTAGCAGGGTCCGGGACTGAAGCTTTCTTT
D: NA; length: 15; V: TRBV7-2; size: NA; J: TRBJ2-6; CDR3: CASSLGAWGANVLTF; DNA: TGTGCCAGCAGCTTAGGGGCTTGGGGGGCCAACGTCCTGACTTTC
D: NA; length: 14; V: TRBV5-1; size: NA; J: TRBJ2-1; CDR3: CASSLGSLYNEQFF; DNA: TGCGCCAGCAGCTTAGGAAGTTTATACAATGAGCAGTTCTTC
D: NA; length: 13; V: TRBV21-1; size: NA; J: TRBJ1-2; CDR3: CASSWTQNYGYTF; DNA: TGTGCCAGCAGTTGGACACAGAACTATGGCTACACCTTC
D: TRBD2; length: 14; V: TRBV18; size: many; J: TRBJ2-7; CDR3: CASSPSGVSYEQYF; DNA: TGTGCCAGCTCACCGAGCGGGGTCTCCTACGAGCAGTACTTC
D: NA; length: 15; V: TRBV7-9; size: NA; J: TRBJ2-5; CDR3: CASSKNQGFQETQYF; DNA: TGTGCCAGCAGCAAAAACCAGGGGTTCCAAGAGACCCAGTACTTC
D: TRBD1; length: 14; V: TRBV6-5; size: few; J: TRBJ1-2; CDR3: CASSWRGGVYGYTF; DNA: TGTGCCAGCAGCTGGAGAGGGGGCGTCTATGGCTACACCTTC
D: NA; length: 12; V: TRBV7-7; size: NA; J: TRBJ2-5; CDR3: CATQGTGETQYF; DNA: TGTGCCACCCAGGGTACAGGAGAGACCCAGTACTTC
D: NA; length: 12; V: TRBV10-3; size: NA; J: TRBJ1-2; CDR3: CAISEGGYGYTF; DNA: TGTGCCATCAGTGAGGGGGGCTATGGCTACACCTTC
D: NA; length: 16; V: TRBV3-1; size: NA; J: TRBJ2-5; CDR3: CASSQARQALIETQYF; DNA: TGTGCCAGCAGCCAGGCGAGACAAGCTCTTATTGAGACCCAGTACTTC
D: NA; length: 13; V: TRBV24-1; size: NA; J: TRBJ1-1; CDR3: CATRAGANPDAFF; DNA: TGTGCCACCAGAGCAGGGGCTAACCCTGACGCTTTCTTT
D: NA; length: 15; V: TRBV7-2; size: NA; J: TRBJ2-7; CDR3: CASSLAGTGFYEQYF; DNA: TGTGCCAGCAGCTTAGCGGGGACTGGCTTCTACGAGCAGTACTTC
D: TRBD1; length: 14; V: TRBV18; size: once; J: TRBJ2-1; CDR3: CASSPGQGPNEQFF; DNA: TGTGCCAGCTCACCGGGACAGGGGCCGAATGAGCAGTTCTTC